This T cell receptor (beta chain) was identified in a study of cytomegalovirus exposure and HLA in healthy donors. Points from the study as a whole: Highly shared sequence variants in one cluster were likely a sequencing artifact.

The PCR employed 60 Vbeta primers together with 13 Jbeta primers. Original methodology: About 11 million of roughly 81 million unique TCR beta chains were shared, per a later count. TCRdb's table, derived via immunoSEQ multiplex PCR, lists solely in-frame clones and lacks some. V and J calls and clone size come straight from that table; D and trimming were deduced from the DNA. This table holds about 130,000 clones, 70% to 75% found once. CDR1 SGHTA and CDR2 FQGNSA come from the germline V gene. The CDR3 is 15 amino acids. Trimming at V came to 5 bases and at J to 0 bases, leaving 3 bases not matched to a gene. Points on this clone: Its antigen is not known.

Sequencing used PBMCs. This chain connects TRBV7-2 to TRBJ2-1; 8 bases are shared with TRBD1. This TCR came from a man aged 25 to 40 in good health and CMV-seronegative. Here the CDR3 DNA reads TGTGCCAGCAGCCCAACAGGGGGCTCCTACAATGAGCAGTTCTTC. Its translation: CASSPTGGSYNEQFF.